One sample yielded the 5 T cell receptor beta chains listed below, sequenced in a study of beta chain features in type 1 diabetes. Overall study results and limits: Shortening of TCRB CDR3s, moderate but significant, appeared in all four CD4+ subsets of Type 1 diabetes patients.

The entirety of the isolated RNA underwent reverse transcription, so expressed TCRB transcripts were sequenced. Produced via immunoSEQ multiplex PCR; TCRdb's table is partial and in-frame only. This sample carries over 600,000 clones, 9.5% to 15% of them seen once, and the ten largest clones take 0.095% to 0.15%. No antigen has been assigned to these receptors. The sequencing input was naive CD4+ T cells from blood. The receptors derive from a man aged 30 to 45 with type 1 diabetes.

In its sample, this clone was seen a few times. V and J are TRBV14 and TRBJ2-5; D is undetermined. This CDR3 spans 17 amino acids. Trimming removed 3 bases at V and 1 base at J, with 18 bases between. Germline loops: CDR1 SGHDN, CDR2 FVKESK. Here the CDR3 DNA reads TGTGCCAGCAGCCACTGCGTTTGGAGAATACTCCAAGAGACCCAGTACTTC. It is translated as CASSHCVWRILQETQYF.

The rearrangement uses TRBV6-4 and TRBJ1-1; D not certain. V was clipped by 2 bases and J by 5 bases, with 9 bases between them. This CDR3 contains 13 residues. CDR1 and CDR2 from the germline V gene are MRHNA and SNTAGT. The CDR3 sequence: CASSDGLRTEAFF. DNA of the CDR3: TGTGCCAGCAGTGACGGATTAAGGACTGAAGCTTTCTTT.

In its sample, this clone was seen a few times. V is TRBV10-3 and J is TRBJ2-3; no firm D call. This CDR3 region has 16 residues. V shed 2 bases and J shed 0 bases, with 12 bases lying between them. Germline CDR1 is ENHRY and CDR2 is SYGVKD. CDR3 sequence (DNA): TGTGCCATCAGTGAGCCGGTCACCCGGAGCACAGATACGCAGTATTTT. Protein product: CAISEPVTRSTDTQYF.

This clone was seen more than once but under ten times. This sequence joins TRBV5-1 and TRBJ2-7; D might be TRBD1 (6 bases). Trimming cost V 0 bases and J 5 bases, with 12 bases left between them. Germline V gene lookup returns CDR1 SGHRS and CDR2 YFSETQ. This CDR3 region has 14 residues. The CDR3 DNA follows: TGCGCCAGCAGCTTGGAACAGGGTCTCCACGAGCAGTACTTC. This codes for CASSLEQGLHEQYF.

The chain links TRBV9 to TRBJ2-5; D is perhaps TRBD1 or TRBD2 (6 bases each). The V gene's germline CDR1 is SGDLS and CDR2 YYNGEE. The CDR3 consists of 13 residues. Trimming cost V 3 bases and J 3 bases, with 9 bases left between them. CDR3 protein: CASSAGGEETQYF. DNA for the CDR3: TGTGCCAGCAGCGCCGGGGGCGAAGAGACCCAGTACTTC.